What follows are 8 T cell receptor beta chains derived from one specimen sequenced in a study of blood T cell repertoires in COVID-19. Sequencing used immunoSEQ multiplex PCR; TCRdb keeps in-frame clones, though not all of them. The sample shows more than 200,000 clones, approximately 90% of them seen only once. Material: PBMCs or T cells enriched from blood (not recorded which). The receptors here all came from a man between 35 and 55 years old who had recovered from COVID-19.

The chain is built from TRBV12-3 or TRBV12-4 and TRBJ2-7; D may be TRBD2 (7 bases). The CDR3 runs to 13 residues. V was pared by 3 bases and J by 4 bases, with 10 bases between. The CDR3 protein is CASSFGGLYEQYF. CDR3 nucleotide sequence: TGTGCCAGCAGTTTCGGGGGGCTTTACGAGCAGTACTTC.

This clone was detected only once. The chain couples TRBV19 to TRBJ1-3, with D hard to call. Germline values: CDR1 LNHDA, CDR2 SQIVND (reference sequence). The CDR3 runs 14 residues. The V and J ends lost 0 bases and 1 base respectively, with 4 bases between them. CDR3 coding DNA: TGTGCCAGTAGTATAGACACATCTGGAAACACCATATATTTT. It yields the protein CASSIDTSGNTIYF.

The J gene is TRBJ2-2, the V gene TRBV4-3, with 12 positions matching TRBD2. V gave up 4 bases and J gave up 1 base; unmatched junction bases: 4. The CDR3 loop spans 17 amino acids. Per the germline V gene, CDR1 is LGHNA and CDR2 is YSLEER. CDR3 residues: CASSPGLAGLNTGELFF. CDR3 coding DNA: TGCGCCAGCAGCCCCGGACTAGCGGGGCTGAACACCGGGGAGCTGTTTTTT.

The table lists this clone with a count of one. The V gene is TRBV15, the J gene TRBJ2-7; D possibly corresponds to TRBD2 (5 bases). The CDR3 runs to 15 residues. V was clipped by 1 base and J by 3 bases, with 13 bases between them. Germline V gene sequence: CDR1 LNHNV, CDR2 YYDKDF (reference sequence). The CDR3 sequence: CATSRVTPRGYEQYF. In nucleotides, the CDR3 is TGTGCCACCAGCAGAGTTACCCCACGGGGCTACGAGCAGTACTTC.

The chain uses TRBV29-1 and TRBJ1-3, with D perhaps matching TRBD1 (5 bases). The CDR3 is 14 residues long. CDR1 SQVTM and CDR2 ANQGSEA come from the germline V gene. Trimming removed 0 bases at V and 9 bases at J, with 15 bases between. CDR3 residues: CSVEEAGWRGTIYF. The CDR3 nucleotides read TGCAGCGTTGAAGAGGCAGGGTGGCGCGGCACCATATATTTT. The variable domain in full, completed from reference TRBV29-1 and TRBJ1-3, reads SAVISQKPSRDICQRGTSLTIQCQVDSQVTMMFWYRQQPGQSLTLIATANQGSEATYESGFVIDKFPISRPNLTFSTLTVSNMSPEDSSIYLCSVEEAGWRGTIYFGEGSWLTVV.

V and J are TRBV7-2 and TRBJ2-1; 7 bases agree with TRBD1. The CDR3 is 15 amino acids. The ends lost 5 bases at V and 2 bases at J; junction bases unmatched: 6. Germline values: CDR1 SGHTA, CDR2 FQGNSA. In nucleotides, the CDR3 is TGTGCCAGCAGCGTAACGGGACAGCCCTACAATGAGCAGTTCTTC. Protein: CASSVTGQPYNEQFF.

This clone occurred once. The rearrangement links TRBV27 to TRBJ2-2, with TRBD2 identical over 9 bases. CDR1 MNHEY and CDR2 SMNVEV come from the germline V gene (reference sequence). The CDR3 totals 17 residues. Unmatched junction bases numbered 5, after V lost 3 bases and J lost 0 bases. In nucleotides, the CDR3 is TGTGCCAGCAGTTTTTTCCCTAGCGGGACGAACACCGGGGAGCTGTTTTTT. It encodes CASSFFPSGTNTGELFF.

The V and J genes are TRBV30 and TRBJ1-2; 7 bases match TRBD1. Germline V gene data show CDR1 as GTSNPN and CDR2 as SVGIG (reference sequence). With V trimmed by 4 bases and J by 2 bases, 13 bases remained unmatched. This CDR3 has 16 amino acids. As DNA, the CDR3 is TGTGCCTGGAACCCTGCCGGAAGGGGGCCGAACTATGGCTACACCTTC. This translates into CAWNPAGRGPNYGYTF.